This is a list of T cell receptor beta chains from one sample in a study of T cell changes during pregnancy in multiple sclerosis. Profiling relied on immunoSEQ multiplex PCR, and the TCRdb table lists in-frame clones only, not all of them. The sample yields roughly 47,000 clones, around 89% seen once. The sample in question was CD4+ T cells from peripheral blood mononuclear cells, obtained after pregnancy. These receptors were collected from a female donor with multiple sclerosis, enrolled in a pregnancy study. CDR3s include the opening cysteine and the closing phenylalanine or tryptophan. The order of the fields is CDR3 protein, CDR3 DNA, D gene, J gene, clone size, V gene. A D gene is named only where the DNA matches it firmly. Rows give clone size only sometimes, using once, few, many, or a class for an expanded clone.

cdr3_aa: CASSVAMTLQGGDYNEQFF
cdr3_nt: TGTGCCAGCAGCGTAGCCATGACTCTACAGGGTGGGGATTACAATGAGCAGTTCTTC
d_call: NA
j_call: TRBJ2-1
clone_size: NA
v_call: TRBV9

cdr3_aa: CASSFQGGSSNQPQHF
cdr3_nt: TGTGCCAGTAGTTTCCAGGGAGGGAGCAGCAATCAGCCCCAGCATTTT
d_call: NA
j_call: TRBJ1-5
clone_size: NA
v_call: TRBV19

cdr3_aa: CASNLAGADYNEQFF
cdr3_nt: TGTGCCAGCAATCTAGCGGGAGCGGACTACAATGAGCAGTTCTTC
d_call: TRBD2
j_call: TRBJ2-1
clone_size: NA
v_call: TRBV6-6

cdr3_aa: CAWSVSRTALLASGQYF
cdr3_nt: TGTGCCTGGAGTGTATCCCGGACAGCCCTTTTAGCTTCGGGGCAGTACTTC
d_call: NA
j_call: TRBJ2-7
clone_size: NA
v_call: TRBV30

cdr3_aa: CASSQPPGTGGRDTQYF
cdr3_nt: TGTGCCAGCAGTCAACCCCCCGGGACAGGGGGCCGAGATACGCAGTATTTT
d_call: TRBD1
j_call: TRBJ2-3
clone_size: once
v_call: TRBV5-4

cdr3_aa: CASSWRGRETEAFF
cdr3_nt: TGTGCCAGCAGCTGGCGGGGGAGAGAGACTGAAGCTTTCTTT
d_call: NA
j_call: TRBJ1-1
clone_size: NA
v_call: TRBV7-2

cdr3_aa: CASSYRTGGGQPQHF
cdr3_nt: TGTGCCAGCAGCTACCGGACAGGGGGCGGGCAGCCCCAGCATTTT
d_call: TRBD1
j_call: TRBJ1-5
clone_size: NA
v_call: TRBV28

cdr3_aa: CASSENRGSGEQYF
cdr3_nt: TGCGCCAGCAGTGAGAACAGGGGGTCTGGAGAGCAGTACTTC
d_call: TRBD1
j_call: TRBJ2-7
clone_size: NA
v_call: TRBV10-1

cdr3_aa: CATRRGIFGNQPQHF
cdr3_nt: TGTGCCACCCGTAGAGGGATTTTTGGCAATCAGCCCCAGCATTTT
d_call: NA
j_call: TRBJ1-5
clone_size: NA
v_call: TRBV6-5

cdr3_aa: CASSPSSGRDDSPLHF
cdr3_nt: TGTGCCAGCTCACCTAGCTCAGGACGGGATGATTCACCCCTCCACTTT
d_call: NA
j_call: TRBJ1-6
clone_size: NA
v_call: TRBV18

cdr3_aa: CAISESQRDPFEQYF
cdr3_nt: TGTGCCATCAGTGAGTCGCAGCGGGACCCCTTCGAGCAGTACTTC
d_call: TRBD2
j_call: TRBJ2-7
clone_size: NA
v_call: TRBV10-3

cdr3_aa: CASSRDREETQYF
cdr3_nt: TGTGCCAGCAGCCGGGACAGGGAAGAGACCCAGTACTTC
d_call: TRBD1
j_call: TRBJ2-5
clone_size: NA
v_call: TRBV5-4

cdr3_aa: CAGAGVTNTEAFF
cdr3_nt: TGTGCCGGGGCAGGGGTAACGAACACTGAAGCTTTCTTT
d_call: NA
j_call: TRBJ1-1
clone_size: NA
v_call: TRBV6-1

cdr3_aa: CSSGVLGTQYF
cdr3_nt: TGCAGTTCAGGGGTTCTTGGGACCCAGTACTTC
d_call: NA
j_call: TRBJ2-5
clone_size: NA
v_call: TRBV20-1

cdr3_aa: CASRSTANTGELFF
cdr3_nt: TGTGCCAGTAGGAGTACAGCGAACACCGGGGAGCTGTTTTTT
d_call: NA
j_call: TRBJ2-2
clone_size: few
v_call: TRBV19

cdr3_aa: CASRGQGMSGYTF
cdr3_nt: TGTGCCAGCAGGGGACAGGGAATGAGTGGCTACACCTTC
d_call: TRBD1
j_call: TRBJ1-2
clone_size: medium-sized
v_call: TRBV2

cdr3_aa: CASSLAAGVGYTF
cdr3_nt: TGTGCCAGCAGCTTAGCTGCAGGGGTAGGCTACACCTTC
d_call: NA
j_call: TRBJ1-2
clone_size: NA
v_call: TRBV11-1

cdr3_aa: CASSTQGIRNQPQHF
cdr3_nt: TGTGCCAGTAGTACTCAGGGGATTAGGAATCAGCCCCAGCATTTT
d_call: NA
j_call: TRBJ1-5
clone_size: NA
v_call: TRBV19

cdr3_aa: CASSESNLQDSEAFF
cdr3_nt: TGCGCCAGCAGTGAGTCGAATCTCCAGGACAGTGAAGCTTTCTTT
d_call: NA
j_call: TRBJ1-1
clone_size: NA
v_call: TRBV10-1

cdr3_aa: CASSRSQGASEKLFF
cdr3_nt: TGTGCCAGCAGCAGGTCACAGGGGGCATCGGAAAAACTGTTTTTT
d_call: TRBD1
j_call: TRBJ1-4
clone_size: NA
v_call: TRBV11-2

cdr3_aa: CASSLQGQGNKLFF
cdr3_nt: TGTGCCAGCAGTCTACAGGGACAGGGCAATAAACTGTTTTTT
d_call: TRBD1
j_call: TRBJ1-4
clone_size: NA
v_call: TRBV28

cdr3_aa: CASSQERFSFGAPGSNEQFF
cdr3_nt: TGCGCCAGCAGCCAAGAAAGATTTTCGTTTGGGGCTCCCGGTTCCAATGAGCAGTTCTTC
d_call: NA
j_call: TRBJ2-1
clone_size: NA
v_call: TRBV4-1

cdr3_aa: CASRPGEATNEKLFF
cdr3_nt: TGCGCCAGCCGGCCCGGGGAGGCAACTAATGAAAAACTGTTTTTT
d_call: NA
j_call: TRBJ1-4
clone_size: NA
v_call: TRBV10-2

cdr3_aa: CASSLTGVDYGYTF
cdr3_nt: TGCGCCAGCAGCTTGACAGGGGTTGACTATGGCTACACCTTC
d_call: TRBD1
j_call: TRBJ1-2
clone_size: NA
v_call: TRBV5-1

cdr3_aa: CASSLVASGPNEQFF
cdr3_nt: TGTGCCAGCAGCTTAGTGGCTAGCGGGCCCAATGAGCAGTTCTTC
d_call: TRBD2
j_call: TRBJ2-1
clone_size: NA
v_call: TRBV7-2

cdr3_aa: CASRDRGSGNTIYF
cdr3_nt: TGTGCCAGCAGAGACAGGGGAAGTGGAAACACCATATATTTT
d_call: TRBD1
j_call: TRBJ1-3
clone_size: NA
v_call: TRBV7-2

cdr3_aa: CASSLTGTKNIQYF
cdr3_nt: TGTGCCAGCAGCTTAACCGGGACCAAAAACATTCAGTACTTC
d_call: NA
j_call: TRBJ2-4
clone_size: NA
v_call: TRBV7-9

cdr3_aa: CASSLSGLWNTEAFF
cdr3_nt: TGTGCCAGCAGCTTGTCGGGACTCTGGAACACTGAAGCTTTCTTT
d_call: NA
j_call: TRBJ1-1
clone_size: NA
v_call: TRBV11-2